Many counts were recorded for the clone carrying this T cell receptor (beta chain). Its antigen is currently unknown. A single record per CDR3 protein comes from TCRdb applying MiXCR to the RT-PCR reads. Of 450,000 to 500,000 distinct CDR3 sequences listed, roughly 9.7% were seen once; the top ten hold about 12%. These data come from a study of response to subunit inactivated influenza vaccine. Study results and limitations: Only a handful of new T cells, the authors suggested, are recruited with each seasonal influenza vaccination.

Trimming took 6 bases from V and 8 from J; bases not matched to a gene: 10. The CDR3 loop spans 14 amino acids. Germline-derived CDR1 and CDR2 are MNHNS and SASEGT. The sequence came from a man aged 50 to 60 who received an inactivated influenza vaccine. The genes are TRBV6-1 and TRBJ1-2; 9 nucleotides align to TRBD1. Sample: PBMCs from blood, taken more than 35 days after vaccination. This CDR3 is CASSSNPGTGGYTF. The CDR3 nucleotides are TGTGCCAGCAGCTCAAACCCCGGGACAGGGGGCTACACCTTC.